This T cell receptor beta chain stems from a study of CD8 T cells in Susac syndrome. Study findings and constraints: Expansion of Susac CD8+ clones peaked in TEMRA cells and in active patients.

Worth noting for this clonotype: Its antigen is as yet unknown. This could be a read error, since a much larger clone is one nucleotide away.

The RNA, roughly 0.45 to 1 ug, was put through reverse transcription using random hexamers. The TCR beta CDR3 was amplified by immunoSEQ multiplex PCR across 54 Vbeta, 13 Jbeta. TCRdb reprocessed the immunoSEQ multiplex PCR reads via MiXCR and lists one record per CDR3 protein. The sample has thousands of distinct CDR3 sequences; under 75% are singletons. When TEMRA cells were sorted, memory subsets were defined by CD27 and CD45RA staining. It was negative isolation that provided the CD8+ and CD4+ T cells, whereas TEMRA cells were enriched by FACS. Between the trimmed V and J ends, which lost 3 bases and 8 bases, there was a span of 19 bases. CDR3 length: 15 residues. Germline V gives CDR1 MDHEN, CDR2 SYDVKM.

J is TRBJ1-2 and V is TRBV28, with a tentative D call TRBD1 (6 bases). The specimen was CD8+ TEMRA cells from PBMCs. Subset defined: FACS-sorted terminally differentiated effector memory CD8+ T cells re-expressing CD45RA (CD8+ TEMRA). This TCR was recovered from a human donor with Susac syndrome. The CDR3 nucleotides read TGTGCCAGCAGTTTGTTGACTTTAGGGGGGGGAGGCTACACCTTC. It specifies CASSLLTLGGGGYTF.